This T cell receptor beta chain was captured in a study of CD8+CD57+ T cells in acquired aplastic anemia. Study overall: Sorted CD4+ and CD8+ cells gave an average of roughly 3.5 ug of DNA.

V was pared by 0 bases and J by 0 bases, with 3 bases of the junction left unmatched. Per the germline V gene, CDR1 is MNHEY and CDR2 is SVGAGI. CDR3 size: 16 residues. In its sample, this clonotype was seen many times. Template material for TCR beta VDJ and CDR3 profiling consisted of genomic DNA. TCRdb re-analysed the reads in MiXCR, keeping a single row per CDR3 protein. The table has 150,000 to 200,000 distinct CDR3 sequences, around 52% seen once. Sequenced patients had shown CD8+CD57+ cell expansion by flow cytometry. Patients uniformly had severe acquired aplastic anemia. Sequenced sample: sorted CD4+, CD8+, or CD8+CD57+ T cells (not recorded which) from PBMCs. The chain couples TRBV6-5 to TRBJ2-7; 9 bases line up with TRBD2. The TCR originated in a human donor with aplastic anemia. DNA for the CDR3: TGTGCCAGCAGTTACTCGGCTAGCGGGGCCTCCTACGAGCAGTACTTC. As protein: CASSYSASGASYEQYF.